The 29 T cell receptor beta chains below were found in one sample sequenced in a study of T cell changes during pregnancy in multiple sclerosis. Generated by immunoSEQ multiplex PCR, the TCRdb table keeps only in-frame clones and is missing some. The repertoire has roughly 100,000 clones, 91% of them found once; the top ten carry about 1.7%. This specimen was peripheral blood, taken after pregnancy. These receptors were obtained from a female donor in good health, enrolled as a control in a pregnancy study.

The V call is TRBV11-2, the J call TRBJ2-5; TRBD2 matches 10 bases. The germline CDR1 and CDR2 sequences are SGHAT and FQNNGV. The CDR3 loop spans 14 amino acids. The junction had 6 bases not matched to a gene; V was cut back by 6 bases and J by 5 bases. The CDR3 sequence is CASRSSGGPETQYF. CDR3 sequence (DNA): TGTGCCAGCAGATCTAGCGGGGGACCCGAGACCCAGTACTTC.

This chain joins TRBV7-2 and TRBJ2-3; 11 nucleotides align to TRBD2. This CDR3 spans 17 amino acids. CDR1 SGHTA and CDR2 FQGNSA come from the germline V gene. Trimming took 5 bases from V and 7 from J; bases not matched to a gene: 14. The CDR3 loop reads CASSPGGSGGAFHTQYF. The CDR3 DNA is TGTGCCAGCAGCCCAGGGGGTAGCGGGGGGGCCTTTCATACGCAGTATTTT. The entire variable domain, with the rest obtained from reference TRBV7-2 and TRBJ2-3, is as follows: GAGVSQSPSNKVTEKGKDVELRCDPISGHTALYWYRQSLGQGLEFLIYFQGNSAPDKSGLPSDRFSAERTGGSVSTLTIQRTQQEDSAVYLCASSPGGSGGAFHTQYFGPGTRLTVL.

The table lists this clone with a count of one. This same CDR3 is encoded by further DNA sequences in the sample. The rearrangement links TRBV5-4 to TRBJ1-1, with D perhaps TRBD1 (5 bases). The CDR3 spans 16 residues. The V gene lost 0 bases and the J gene lost 0 bases, with 12 bases spanning the gap. In germline, CDR1 is SGHNT, CDR2 YYREEE (reference sequence). This chain's CDR3 is CASSLGGEELNTEAFF. The CDR3 nucleotides are TGTGCCAGCAGCTTGGGGGGCGAGGAACTGAACACTGAAGCTTTCTTT.

CDR3 DNA: TGTGCCAGCAGCTTAGAGGGTCTTGGGGGGGGGCGCACAGATACGCAGTATTTT. This translates into CASSLEGLGGGRTDTQYF. The chain links TRBV7-2 to TRBJ2-3, with D possibly being TRBD2 (7 bases). Germline V gene sequence: CDR1 SGHTA, CDR2 FQGNSA. The CDR3 sequence is 18 residues long. V lost 1 base and J lost 1, with 18 bases in between.

This rearrangement joins TRBV5-1 to TRBJ2-1, with D perhaps matching TRBD2 (6 bases). Germline V gene data show CDR1 as SGHRS and CDR2 as YFSETQ. The CDR3 consists of 16 residues. V dropped 0 bases and J dropped 2 bases, with 12 bases sitting between them. CDR3 coding DNA: TGCGCCAGCAGCTTGGGGGCTGGAGGGGCCTACAATGAGCAGTTCTTC. This gives the protein CASSLGAGGAYNEQFF.

J is TRBJ2-2 and V is TRBV2; tentatively, D is TRBD2 (6 bases). V dropped 7 bases and J dropped 6 bases, with 12 bases sitting between them. The CDR3 is 13 amino acids. CDR1 is SNHLY, CDR2 FYNNEI, per germline. CDR3 protein: CASMGGVSGELFF. In DNA form, the CDR3 reads TGTGCCAGCATGGGGGGAGTTTCCGGGGAGCTGTTTTTT.

The chain is built from TRBV4-1 and TRBJ1-6; D ambiguous. V lost 0 bases and J 2 bases, leaving 17 bases between the germline ends. CDR1 is MGHRA, CDR2 YSYEKL, per germline. This CDR3 contains 19 residues. The CDR3 is CASSQDTGGFMAYNSPLHF. The CDR3 coding sequence is TGCGCCAGCAGCCAAGATACCGGAGGGTTCATGGCCTATAATTCACCCCTCCACTTT.

This clone was seen only a few times. The chain uses TRBV29-1 and TRBJ2-3; D call uncertain. Germline values: CDR1 SQVTM, CDR2 ANQGSEA. CDR3 length: 11 residues. Trimming took 3 bases from V and 2 from J, leaving 3 bases between them. The CDR3 coding sequence is TGCAGCGTTGACTACACAGATACGCAGTATTTT. Amino acid sequence: CSVDYTDTQYF.

This chain joins TRBV5-6 and TRBJ2-1; 8 nucleotides agree with TRBD2. V lost 3 bases to trimming and J lost 3 bases; unmatched junction nucleotides: 8. This CDR3 is built from 16 residues. Germline CDR1 SGHDT, CDR2 YYEEEE. The CDR3 region has the DNA TGTGCCAGCAGCTCCCAAAGCGGGAGTGGCTACAATGAGCAGTTCTTC. This translates into CASSSQSGSGYNEQFF. Drawing the rest from reference TRBV5-6 and TRBJ2-1, the complete variable domain is DAGVTQSPTHLIKTRGQQVTLRCSPKSGHDTVSWYQQALGQGPQFIFQYYEEEERQRGNFPDRFSGHQFPNYSSELNVNALLLGDSALYLCASSSQSGSGYNEQFFGPGTRLTVL.

The gene calls are TRBV7-2 and TRBJ2-7; 7 bases agree with TRBD1. This CDR3 is 16 amino acids long. CDR1 is SGHTA, CDR2 FQGNSA, per germline. V lost 7 bases to trimming and J lost 0 bases; unmatched junction nucleotides: 12. Written as DNA, the CDR3 is TGTGCCAGCACCTATGAGTCCGGGACAGCCTCCTACGAGCAGTACTTC. This encodes CASTYESGTASYEQYF. Using reference TRBV7-2 and TRBJ2-7 for the parts outside the CDR3, the full variable domain is GAGVSQSPSNKVTEKGKDVELRCDPISGHTALYWYRQSLGQGLEFLIYFQGNSAPDKSGLPSDRFSAERTGGSVSTLTIQRTQQEDSAVYLCASTYESGTASYEQYFGPGTRLTVT.

This chain uses TRBV6-6 with TRBJ1-2, with 8 bases aligning to TRBD1. The CDR3 sequence is 14 residues long. Losses at the gene ends were 7 bases for V and 3 bases for J; bases not matched to a gene: 7. CDR1 and CDR2 (germline): MNHNY, SVGAGI (reference sequence). CDR3 sequence (DNA): TGTGCCAGCACCTTCCAGGGGGCCGACTATGGCTACACCTTC. It codes for CASTFQGADYGYTF.

The gene calls are TRBV5-4 and TRBJ2-7; 8 bases are shared with TRBD2. The ends lost 3 bases at V and 6 bases at J; junction bases unmatched: 8. The CDR3 sequence is 14 residues long. Germline-derived CDR1 and CDR2 are SGHNT and YYREEE (reference sequence). The CDR3 nucleotides read TGTGCCAGCAGCTCGAAAGCGGGGGCGGGCGAGCAGTACTTC. This gives the protein CASSSKAGAGEQYF.

This clone was seen at least ten times. One junction end does not reproduce the germline sequence, and a read error may be involved. V is TRBV7-9 and J is TRBJ1-1; 7 positions match TRBD1. CDR3 length: 13 amino acids. The germline V gene encodes CDR1 SEHNR and CDR2 FQNEAQ (reference sequence). The CDR3, as DNA: TGTGCCAGCAGCCCACAGGGGAACGCTGAAGCTTTCTTT. Protein product: CASSPQGNAEAFF.

The rearrangement links TRBV28 to TRBJ1-2; TRBD1 might be the D (6 bases). Trimming pared 3 bases from V and 4 bases from J, leaving 12 bases between. Germline values: CDR1 MDHEN, CDR2 SYDVKM. The CDR3 has 14 amino acids. This chain's CDR3 is CASSFPGQPYGYTF. The CDR3 coding sequence is TGTGCCAGCAGTTTCCCCGGACAGCCCTATGGCTACACCTTC.

This clone was detected once. This chain joins TRBV6-5 and TRBJ2-1; 8 nucleotides line up with TRBD1. The CDR3 is made up of 15 amino acids. V shed 6 bases and J 0 bases; nucleotides not matched to a gene: 4. CDR1 and CDR2 (germline): MNHEY, SVGAGI. The CDR3 region is CASRTGTGSYNEQFF. The CDR3 region has the DNA TGTGCCAGCAGGACCGGGACAGGCTCCTACAATGAGCAGTTCTTC.

V and J are TRBV4-3 and TRBJ2-1, with D perhaps matching TRBD2 (7 bases). With 3 bases removed from V and 1 base from J, the gap between germline ends came to 25 bases. This CDR3 has 20 residues. Germline assignment: CDR1 LGHNA and CDR2 YSLEER. This chain's CDR3 is CASSQTQRGEGVGSYNEQFF. In DNA form, the CDR3 reads TGCGCCAGCAGCCAGACCCAACGGGGGGAGGGGGTGGGATCCTACAATGAGCAGTTCTTC.

A single count supports this clone. The chain combines TRBV7-3 with TRBJ2-2, with a tentative D call TRBD1 (6 bases). Germline V lookup: CDR1 SGHTA, CDR2 FQGTGA. The CDR3 spans 13 residues. Trimming pared 5 bases from V and 8 bases from J, leaving 12 bases between. The CDR3 nucleotides are TGTGCCAGCAGCAAAGAAGGGACAGGGGAGCTGTTTTTT. Protein product: CASSKEGTGELFF.

V usage is TRBV2 and J usage is TRBJ2-7; 15 bases are a match to TRBD2. Germline CDR1 is SNHLY and CDR2 is FYNNEI. This CDR3 has 15 residues. After removal of 9 bases from V and 2 bases from J, the junction contained 5 bases not matched to a gene. This CDR3 is CASRTSGGGPYEQYF. The CDR3 DNA sequence: TGTGCCAGTCGGACTAGCGGGGGGGGACCCTACGAGCAGTACTTC.

The chain has TRBV28 and TRBJ1-6; D ambiguous. V lost 2 bases and J lost 6, with 11 bases in between. Germline V CDR1 and CDR2: MDHEN, SYDVKM. There are 15 residues in the CDR3. CDR3 nucleotide sequence: TGTGCCAGCAGTTTAGAAGTCGAGGGTAATTCACCCCTCCACTTT. The encoded protein is CASSLEVEGNSPLHF.

This clone was recorded once. This chain connects TRBV4-3 to TRBJ2-7; 7 bases fit TRBD1. The CDR3 spans 14 residues. From germline, CDR1 is LGHNA and CDR2 YSLEER. V lost 5 bases to trimming and J lost 1 base; unmatched junction nucleotides: 5. CDR3 amino acids: CASSSQQGSYEQYF. In nucleotides, the CDR3 is TGCGCCAGCAGCAGTCAACAGGGGTCCTACGAGCAGTACTTC.

In DNA, the CDR3 is TGCGCCAGCAGCCAAGAGACAGGGGACACTGAAGCTTTCTTT. Translation gives CASSQETGDTEAFF. The V and J genes are TRBV4-3 and TRBJ1-1, with TRBD1 matching 8 bases. Germline CDR1 and CDR2: LGHNA and YSLEER. This CDR3 is 14 amino acids long. Germline trimming cut 0 bases from V and 3 bases from J; bases unmatched to any gene: 0.

V gene TRBV11-3 combines with J gene TRBJ1-1; D not certain. Germline V gene lookup returns CDR1 SGHNT and CDR2 YENEEA. Trimming removed 3 bases from V and 1 base from J, with 6 bases in between. The CDR3 is 13 residues long. The CDR3 region has the DNA TGTGCCAGCAGCTTTACAAGGAACACTGAAGCTTTCTTT. Translation gives CASSFTRNTEAFF.

This clone was seen just once. This chain links TRBV7-9 with TRBJ1-6; no clear D. V lost 3 bases to trimming and J lost 7 bases, with 10 bases between them. The CDR3 is 14 residues long. Germline V gene sequence: CDR1 SEHNR, CDR2 FQNEAQ (reference sequence). CDR3 in amino acids: CASSFSGGNSPLHF. Here the CDR3 DNA reads TGTGCCAGCAGCTTCTCGGGAGGGAATTCACCCCTCCACTTT.

Here the CDR3 reads CASSPTTLHGGGYTF. As DNA, the CDR3 is TGTGCCAGCAGCCCAACGACCCTTCACGGGGGAGGCTACACCTTC. The V and J genes are TRBV7-9 and TRBJ1-2; TRBD1 might be the D (5 bases). Germline CDR1 is SEHNR and CDR2 is FQNEAQ (reference sequence). This CDR3 region has 15 residues. V was clipped by 5 bases and J by 8 bases, with 21 bases between them.

The count of this clone is one. This chain connects TRBV18 to TRBJ2-5; 8 positions match TRBD1. Germline CDR1 is KGHSH and CDR2 is LQKENI. The V and J ends lost 5 bases and 5 bases, in that order; junction bases with no gene match: 4. This CDR3 contains 13 residues. This chain's CDR3 is CASSGQGGETQYF. DNA of the CDR3: TGTGCCAGCTCAGGACAGGGTGGTGAGACCCAGTACTTC.

V and J are TRBV27 and TRBJ2-5; 10 nucleotides match TRBD2. V lost 4 bases and J lost 7; bases outside the gene matches: 12. This CDR3 region has 16 residues. Germline V lookup: CDR1 MNHEY, CDR2 SMNVEV (reference sequence). CDR3 in DNA: TGTGCCAGCAGTTCCTTTAGCGGGGGGCCCGGTGGGACCCAGTACTTC. Translated: CASSSFSGGPGGTQYF.

The chain carries TRBV11-2 and TRBJ2-7; D perhaps matches TRBD1 (5 bases). CDR3 length equals 16 residues. V lost 1 base and J lost 0, with 13 bases in between. Germline V CDR1 and CDR2: SGHAT, FQNNGV. This CDR3 reads CASSLVAGRSSYEQYF. CDR3 nucleotides: TGTGCCAGCAGCTTAGTCGCAGGGCGAAGCTCCTACGAGCAGTACTTC.

The chain links TRBV5-4 to TRBJ1-1, with a tentative D call TRBD1 (6 bases). V lost 4 bases, J lost 7 bases, and 20 bases lay in between. Germline V gives CDR1 SGHNT, CDR2 YYREEE (reference sequence). The CDR3 runs to 15 residues. CDR3 in DNA: TGTGCCAGCAGCCGAGGGTCGTCAGGGGCCTATGAAGCTTTCTTT. Translating gives CASSRGSSGAYEAFF.

The J gene is TRBJ1-2, the V gene TRBV30, with 11 positions matching TRBD1. Losses at the gene ends were 4 bases for V and 8 bases for J; bases not matched to a gene: 15. There are 16 residues in the CDR3. Per germline, CDR1 GTSNPN and CDR2 SVGIG (reference sequence). The CDR3 reads CAWTITGGQGARGYTF. CDR3 nucleotides: TGTGCCTGGACTATTACCGGAGGACAGGGGGCGAGAGGCTACACCTTC.